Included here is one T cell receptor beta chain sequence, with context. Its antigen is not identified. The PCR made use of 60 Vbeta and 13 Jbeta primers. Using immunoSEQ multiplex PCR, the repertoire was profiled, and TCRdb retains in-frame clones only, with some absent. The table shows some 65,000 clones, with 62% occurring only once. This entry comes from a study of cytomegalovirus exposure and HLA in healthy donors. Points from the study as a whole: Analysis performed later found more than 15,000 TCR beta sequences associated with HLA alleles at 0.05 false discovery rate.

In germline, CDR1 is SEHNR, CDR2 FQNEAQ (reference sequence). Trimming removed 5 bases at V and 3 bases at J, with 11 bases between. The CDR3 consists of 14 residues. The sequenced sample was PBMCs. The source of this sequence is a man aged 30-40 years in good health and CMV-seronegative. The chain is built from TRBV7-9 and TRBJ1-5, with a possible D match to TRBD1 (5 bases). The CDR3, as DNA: TGTGCCAGCAGCCGATGGGGCTCCAATCAGCCCCAGCATTTT. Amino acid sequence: CASSRWGSNQPQHF.